The 11 T cell receptor beta chains below come from one sample, sequenced in a study of blood T cell repertoires in COVID-19. Using immunoSEQ multiplex PCR, the repertoire was profiled, and TCRdb retains in-frame clones only, with some absent. The sample lists about 200,000 clones, about 90% seen once, with under 1.5% in the top ten. Sequencing was performed on peripheral blood. The receptor source for this set is a man in his thirties or forties with acute or convalescent COVID-19.

V and J are TRBV5-1 and TRBJ1-1, with a weak D call TRBD1 (5 bases). The CDR3 is made up of 15 amino acids. V was shortened by 4 bases and J by 4 bases, with 17 bases between the two germline ends. Germline CDR1 is SGHRS and CDR2 is YFSETQ. The CDR3, as DNA: TGCGCCAGCAGCCTATCGGCAGGGCTAAGCACTGAAGCTTTCTTT. Encoded protein: CASSLSAGLSTEAFF.

V usage is TRBV24-1 and J usage is TRBJ2-5; TRBD1 matches 11 bases. After removal of 2 bases from V and 5 bases from J, the junction contained 6 bases not matched to a gene. CDR3 length equals 16 residues. Germline loops: CDR1 KGHDR, CDR2 SFDVKD. The CDR3, as DNA: TGTGCCACCAGTGATTCAAGGACAGGGGGCAGGGAGACCCAGTACTTC. It codes for CATSDSRTGGRETQYF.

The CDR3 loop reads CASSPLDYQETQYF. The CDR3, as DNA: TGTGCCAGCAGCCCCCTCGACTATCAAGAGACCCAGTACTTC. This rearrangement joins TRBV11-1 to TRBJ2-5; D may be TRBD2 (5 bases). The germline gives CDR1 SGHAT, CDR2 FQDESV (reference sequence). Trimming cost V 5 bases and J 2 bases, with 12 bases left between them. CDR3 length equals 14 residues.

This rearrangement joins TRBV6-5 to TRBJ1-4, with 7 bases matching TRBD1. With 0 bases clipped from V and 7 bases from J, the junction kept 5 bases outside the gene matches. Germline loops: CDR1 MNHEY, CDR2 SVGAGI. The CDR3 is 15 amino acids. The CDR3 DNA reads as TGTGCCAGCAGTTACTCGAACAGGGGACGTGAAAAACTGTTTTTT. Amino acids: CASSYSNRGREKLFF.

The V and J genes are TRBV27 and TRBJ2-1, with D possibly TRBD2 on 5 matching bases. Germline CDR1 and CDR2: MNHEY and SMNVEV (reference sequence). CDR3 size: 13 residues. With 2 bases removed from V and 9 bases from J, the gap between germline ends came to 11 bases. CDR3 region: CASSLERAGEQFF. CDR3 nucleotide sequence: TGTGCCAGCAGTTTAGAGAGGGCAGGTGAGCAGTTCTTC.

The genes are TRBV7-9 and TRBJ2-7; possibly TRBD2 for D (5 bases). The CDR3 consists of 15 residues. Trimming cost V 1 base and J 7 bases, with 17 bases left between them. Per the germline V gene, CDR1 is SEHNR and CDR2 is FQNEAQ (reference sequence). The chain's CDR3 is CASSLVETKLSEQYF. CDR3 bases: TGTGCCAGCAGCTTAGTTGAGACTAAACTTAGTGAGCAGTACTTC.

As to this clone: The sample has other DNA sequences that encode this CDR3 too. This rearrangement joins TRBV30 to TRBJ2-7; tentative D call: TRBD1 (5 bases). This CDR3 comprises 12 residues. CDR1 is GTSNPN and CDR2 is SVGIG in the germline V gene (reference sequence). Between the trimmed V and J ends, which lost 1 base and 3 bases, there was a span of 7 bases. The CDR3 spells CAWSGQGYEQYF. CDR3 sequence (DNA): TGTGCCTGGAGTGGGCAGGGCTACGAGCAGTACTTC.

The rearrangement links TRBV6-1 to TRBJ2-3, with D unresolved. The V end was cut by 3 bases, the J end by 9 bases, with 10 bases between. Germline values: CDR1 MNHNS, CDR2 SASEGT. This CDR3 is built from 12 residues. The chain's CDR3 is CASSEEPTTQYF. The CDR3 bases are TGTGCCAGCAGTGAGGAGCCCACGACGCAGTATTTT.

The chain is built from TRBV29-1 and TRBJ1-2; D unresolved. Between the trimmed V and J ends, which lost 0 bases and 4 bases, there was a span of 9 bases. The CDR3 contains 13 residues. Germline CDR1 reads SQVTM; CDR2 reads ANQGSEA. The CDR3 sequence is CSVEDGRVYGYTF. The CDR3 coding sequence is TGCAGCGTTGAAGATGGGAGAGTCTATGGCTACACCTTC.

J is TRBJ1-2 and V is TRBV7-2; D ambiguous. Germline V gives CDR1 SGHTA, CDR2 FQGNSA. V dropped 5 bases and J dropped 1 base, with 8 bases sitting between them. The CDR3 is 13 amino acids. The CDR3 nucleotides read TGTGCCAGCAGCCCGAGACATAACTATGGCTACACCTTC. The encoded protein is CASSPRHNYGYTF. The full variable domain, with the rest looked up from reference TRBV7-2 and TRBJ1-2, is GAGVSQSPSNKVTEKGKDVELRCDPISGHTALYWYRQSLGQGLEFLIYFQGNSAPDKSGLPSDRFSAERTGGSVSTLTIQRTQQEDSAVYLCASSPRHNYGYTFGSGTRLTVV.

This CDR3 is CASSFLRTGDGYTF. The CDR3 region has the DNA TGTGCCAGCAGCTTTCTACGGACAGGGGATGGCTACACCTTC. The chain employs TRBV14 and TRBJ1-2; 9 nucleotides agree with TRBD1. The CDR3 consists of 14 residues. Germline V gene lookup returns CDR1 SGHDN and CDR2 FVKESK. The ends lost 5 bases at V and 6 bases at J; junction bases unmatched: 7.